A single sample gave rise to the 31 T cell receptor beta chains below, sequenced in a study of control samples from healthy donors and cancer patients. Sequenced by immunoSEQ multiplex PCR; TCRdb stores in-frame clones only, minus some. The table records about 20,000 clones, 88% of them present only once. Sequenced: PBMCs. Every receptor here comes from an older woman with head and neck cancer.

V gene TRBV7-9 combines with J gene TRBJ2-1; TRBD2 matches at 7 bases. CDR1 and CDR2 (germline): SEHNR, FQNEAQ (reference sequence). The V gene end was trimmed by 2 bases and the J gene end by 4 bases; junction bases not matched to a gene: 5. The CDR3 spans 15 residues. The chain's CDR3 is CASSLSLAEYNEQFF. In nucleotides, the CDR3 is TGTGCCAGCAGCTTATCTCTAGCGGAGTACAATGAGCAGTTCTTC.

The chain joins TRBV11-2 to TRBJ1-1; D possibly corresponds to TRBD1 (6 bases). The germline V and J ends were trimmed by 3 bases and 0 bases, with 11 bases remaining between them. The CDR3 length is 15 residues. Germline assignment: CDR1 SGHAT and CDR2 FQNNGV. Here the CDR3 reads CASSFFTGLNTEAFF. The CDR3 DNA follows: TGTGCCAGCAGCTTTTTCACAGGGCTGAACACTGAAGCTTTCTTT.

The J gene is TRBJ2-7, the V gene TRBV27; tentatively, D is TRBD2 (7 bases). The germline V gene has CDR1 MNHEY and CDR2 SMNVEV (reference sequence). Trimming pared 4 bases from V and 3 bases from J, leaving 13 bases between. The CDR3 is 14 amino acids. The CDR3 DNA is TGTGCCAGCAGTTGGGGGGGCGGTAACTACGAGCAGTACTTC. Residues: CASSWGGGNYEQYF.

CDR3 bases: TGTGCCAGCAGTTACACCGACAGGGGACCCTCTCAGCCCCAGCATTTT. Amino acid sequence: CASSYTDRGPSQPQHF. The chain couples TRBV6-6 to TRBJ1-5, with 8 bases aligning to TRBD1. Per germline, CDR1 MNHNY and CDR2 SVGAGI (reference sequence). Unmatched junction bases numbered 9, after V lost 2 bases and J lost 6 bases. The CDR3 is 16 residues long.

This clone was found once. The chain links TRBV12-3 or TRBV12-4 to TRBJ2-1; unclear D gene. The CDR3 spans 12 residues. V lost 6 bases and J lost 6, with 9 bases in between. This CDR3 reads CASSRSANEQFF. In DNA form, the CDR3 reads TGTGCCAGCAGCCGCAGTGCCAATGAGCAGTTCTTC.

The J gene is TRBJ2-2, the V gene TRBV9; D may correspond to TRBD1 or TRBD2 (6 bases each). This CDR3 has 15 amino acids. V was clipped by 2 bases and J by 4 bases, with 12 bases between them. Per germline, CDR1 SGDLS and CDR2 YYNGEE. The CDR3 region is CASSVRGAGTGELFF. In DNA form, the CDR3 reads TGTGCCAGCAGCGTGAGGGGGGCGGGCACCGGGGAGCTGTTTTTT.

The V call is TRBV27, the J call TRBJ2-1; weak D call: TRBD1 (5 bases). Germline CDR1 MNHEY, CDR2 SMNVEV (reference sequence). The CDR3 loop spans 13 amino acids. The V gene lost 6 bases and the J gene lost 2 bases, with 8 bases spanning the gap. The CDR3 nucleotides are TGTGCCAGCAGCAGGGTGACCTACAATGAGCAGTTCTTC. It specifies CASSRVTYNEQFF.

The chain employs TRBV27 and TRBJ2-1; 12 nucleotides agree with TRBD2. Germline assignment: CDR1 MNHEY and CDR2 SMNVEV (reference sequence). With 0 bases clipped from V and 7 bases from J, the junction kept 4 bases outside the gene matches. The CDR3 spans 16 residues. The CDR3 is CASSLSGTSGWNEQFF. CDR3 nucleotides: TGTGCCAGCAGTTTATCCGGGACTAGCGGGTGGAATGAGCAGTTCTTC.

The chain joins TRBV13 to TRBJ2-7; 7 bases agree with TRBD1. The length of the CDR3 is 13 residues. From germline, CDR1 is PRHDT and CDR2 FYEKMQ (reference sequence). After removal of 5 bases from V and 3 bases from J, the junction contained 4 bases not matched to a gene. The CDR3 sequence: CASSPGQDYEQYF. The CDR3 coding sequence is TGTGCCAGCAGCCCCGGACAGGACTACGAGCAGTACTTC. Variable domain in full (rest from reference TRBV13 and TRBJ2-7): AAGVIQSPRHLIKEKRETATLKCYPIPRHDTVYWYQQGPGQDPQFLISFYEKMQSDKGSIPDRFSAQQFSDYHSELNMSSLELGDSALYFCASSPGQDYEQYFGPGTRLTVT.

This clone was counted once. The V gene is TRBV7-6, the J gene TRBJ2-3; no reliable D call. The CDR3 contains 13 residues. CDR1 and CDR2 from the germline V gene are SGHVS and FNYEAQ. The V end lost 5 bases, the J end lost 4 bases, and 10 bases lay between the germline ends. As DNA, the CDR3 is TGTGCCAGCAGCCCATCCCCCTCAGATACGCAGTATTTT. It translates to CASSPSPSDTQYF.

Here the CDR3 reads CASRPDRTKAFF. DNA for the CDR3: TGTGCCAGCAGGCCCGACAGGACTAAAGCTTTCTTT. The chain couples TRBV12-3 or TRBV12-4 to TRBJ1-1; tentatively, D is TRBD1 (6 bases). This CDR3 has 12 residues. Trimming shortened V by 6 bases and J by 9 bases, and 14 bases separated the two germline ends.

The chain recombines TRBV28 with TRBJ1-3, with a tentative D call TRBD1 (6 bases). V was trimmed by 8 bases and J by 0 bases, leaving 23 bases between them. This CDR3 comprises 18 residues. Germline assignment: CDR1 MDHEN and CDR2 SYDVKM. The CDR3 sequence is CASSPRGGGRRSGNTIYF. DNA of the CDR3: TGTGCCAGCTCCCCACGAGGAGGGGGGAGACGCTCTGGAAACACCATATATTTT. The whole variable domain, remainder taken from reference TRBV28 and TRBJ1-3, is DVKVTQSSRYLVKRTGEKVFLECVQDMDHENMFWYRQDPGLGLRLIYFSYDVKMKEKGDIPEGYSVSREKKERFSLILESASTNQTSMYLCASSPRGGGRRSGNTIYFGEGSWLTVV.

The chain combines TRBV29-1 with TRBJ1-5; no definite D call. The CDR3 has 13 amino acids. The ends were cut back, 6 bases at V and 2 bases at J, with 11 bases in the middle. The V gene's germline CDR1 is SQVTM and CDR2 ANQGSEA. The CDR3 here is CSVGLVGNQPQHF. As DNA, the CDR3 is TGCAGCGTCGGATTAGTAGGCAATCAGCCCCAGCATTTT.

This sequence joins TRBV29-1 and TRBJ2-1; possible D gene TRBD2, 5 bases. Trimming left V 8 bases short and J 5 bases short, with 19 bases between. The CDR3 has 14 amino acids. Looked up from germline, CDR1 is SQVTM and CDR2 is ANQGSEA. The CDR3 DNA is TGCAGCCATAGAGTGGGAGCTATTGACAATGAGCAGTTCTTC. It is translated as CSHRVGAIDNEQFF.

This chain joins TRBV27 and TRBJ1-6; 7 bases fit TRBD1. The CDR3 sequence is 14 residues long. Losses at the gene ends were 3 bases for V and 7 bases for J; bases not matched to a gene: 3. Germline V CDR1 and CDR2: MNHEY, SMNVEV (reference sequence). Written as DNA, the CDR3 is TGTGCCAGCAGTTTCGGGACAGACAATTCACCCCTCCACTTT. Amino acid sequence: CASSFGTDNSPLHF.

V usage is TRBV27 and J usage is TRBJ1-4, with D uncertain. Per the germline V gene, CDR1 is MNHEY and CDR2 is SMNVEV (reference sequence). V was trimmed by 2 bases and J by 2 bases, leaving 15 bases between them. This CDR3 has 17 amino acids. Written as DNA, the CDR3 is TGTGCCAGCAGTTTACGACCTGGCACGGTTACTAATGAAAAACTGTTTTTT. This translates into CASSLRPGTVTNEKLFF.

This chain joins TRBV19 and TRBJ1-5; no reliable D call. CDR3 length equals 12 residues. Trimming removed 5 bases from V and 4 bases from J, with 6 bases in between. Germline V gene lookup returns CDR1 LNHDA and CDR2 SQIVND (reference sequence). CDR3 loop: CASSFSNQPQHF. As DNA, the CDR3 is TGTGCCAGTAGTTTCAGTAATCAGCCCCAGCATTTT.

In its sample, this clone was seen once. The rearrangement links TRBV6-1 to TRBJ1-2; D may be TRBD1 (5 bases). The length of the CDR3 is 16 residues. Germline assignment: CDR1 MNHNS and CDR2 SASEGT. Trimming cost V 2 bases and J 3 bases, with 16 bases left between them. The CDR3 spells CASSERFRGQHYGYTF. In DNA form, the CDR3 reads TGTGCCAGCAGTGAACGATTCCGAGGACAACACTATGGCTACACCTTC.

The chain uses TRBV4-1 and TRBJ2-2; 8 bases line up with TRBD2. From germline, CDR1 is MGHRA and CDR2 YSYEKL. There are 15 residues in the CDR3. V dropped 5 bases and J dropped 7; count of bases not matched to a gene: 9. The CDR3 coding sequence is TGCGCCAGCAGCTCTCCGGGACTAGGAGGCGGGGAGCTGTTTTTT. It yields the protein CASSSPGLGGGELFF.

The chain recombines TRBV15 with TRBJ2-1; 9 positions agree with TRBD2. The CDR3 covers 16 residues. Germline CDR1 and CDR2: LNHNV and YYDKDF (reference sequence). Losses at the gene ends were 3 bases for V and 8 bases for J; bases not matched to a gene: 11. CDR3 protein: CATSRDIAGEFDEQFF. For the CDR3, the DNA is TGTGCCACCAGCAGGGATATAGCGGGAGAGTTCGATGAGCAGTTCTTC. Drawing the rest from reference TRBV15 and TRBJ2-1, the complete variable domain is DAMVIQNPRYQVTQFGKPVTLSCSQTLNHNVMYWYQQKSSQAPKLLFHYYDKDFNNEADTPDNFQSRRPNTSFCFLDIRSPGLGDTAMYLCATSRDIAGEFDEQFFGPGTRLTVL.

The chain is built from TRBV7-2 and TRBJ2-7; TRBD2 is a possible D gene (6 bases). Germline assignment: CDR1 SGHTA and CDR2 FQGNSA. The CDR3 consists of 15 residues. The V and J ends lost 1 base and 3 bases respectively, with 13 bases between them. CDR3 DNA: TGTGCCAGCAGCTTAGGGTTAGCGGCATTCTACGAGCAGTACTTC. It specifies CASSLGLAAFYEQYF.

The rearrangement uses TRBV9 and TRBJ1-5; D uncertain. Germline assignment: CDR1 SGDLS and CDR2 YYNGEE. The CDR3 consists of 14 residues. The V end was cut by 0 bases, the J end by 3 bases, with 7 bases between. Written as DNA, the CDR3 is TGTGCCAGCAGCGTAGGAACCGCCAATCAGCCCCAGCATTTT. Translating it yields CASSVGTANQPQHF.

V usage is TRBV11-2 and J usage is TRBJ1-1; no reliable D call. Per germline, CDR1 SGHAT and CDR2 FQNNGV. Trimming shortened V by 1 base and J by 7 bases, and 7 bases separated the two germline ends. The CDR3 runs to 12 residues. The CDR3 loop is CASSLARVEAFF. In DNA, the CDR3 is TGTGCCAGCAGCTTAGCCCGGGTTGAAGCTTTCTTT. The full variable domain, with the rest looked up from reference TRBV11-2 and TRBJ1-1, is EAGVAQSPRYKIIEKRQSVAFWCNPISGHATLYWYQQILGQGPKLLIQFQNNGVVDDSQLPKDRFSAERLKGVDSTLKIQPAKLEDSAVYLCASSLARVEAFFGQGTRLTVV.

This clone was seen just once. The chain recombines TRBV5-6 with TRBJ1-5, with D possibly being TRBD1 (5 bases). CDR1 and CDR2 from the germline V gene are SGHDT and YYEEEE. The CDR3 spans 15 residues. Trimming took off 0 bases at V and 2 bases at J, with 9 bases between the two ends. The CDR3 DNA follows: TGTGCCAGCAGCTTGGGGGCACAGGGCAATCAGCCCCAGCATTTT. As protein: CASSLGAQGNQPQHF.

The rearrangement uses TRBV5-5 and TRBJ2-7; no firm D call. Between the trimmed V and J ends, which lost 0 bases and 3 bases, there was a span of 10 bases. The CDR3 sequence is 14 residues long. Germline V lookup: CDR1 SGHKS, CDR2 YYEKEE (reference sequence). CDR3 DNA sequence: TGTGCCAGCAGCTTGGCATGGATGAACTACGAGCAGTACTTC. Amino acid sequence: CASSLAWMNYEQYF.

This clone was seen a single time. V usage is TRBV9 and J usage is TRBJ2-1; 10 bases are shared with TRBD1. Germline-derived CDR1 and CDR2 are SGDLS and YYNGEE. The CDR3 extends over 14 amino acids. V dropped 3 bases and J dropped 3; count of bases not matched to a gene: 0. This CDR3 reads CASSGTGGYNEQFF. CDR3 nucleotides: TGTGCCAGCAGCGGGACAGGGGGCTACAATGAGCAGTTCTTC. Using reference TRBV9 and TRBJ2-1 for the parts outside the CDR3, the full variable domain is DSGVTQTPKHLITATGQRVTLRCSPRSGDLSVYWYQQSLDQGLQFLIQYYNGEERAKGNILERFSAQQFPDLHSELNLSSLELGDSALYFCASSGTGGYNEQFFGPGTRLTVL.

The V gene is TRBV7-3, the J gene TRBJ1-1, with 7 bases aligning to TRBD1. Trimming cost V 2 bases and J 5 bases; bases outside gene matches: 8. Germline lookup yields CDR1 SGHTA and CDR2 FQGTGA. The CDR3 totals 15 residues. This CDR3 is CASSLGMRGLTEAFF. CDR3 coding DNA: TGTGCCAGCAGCTTAGGTATGAGGGGGCTGACTGAAGCTTTCTTT.

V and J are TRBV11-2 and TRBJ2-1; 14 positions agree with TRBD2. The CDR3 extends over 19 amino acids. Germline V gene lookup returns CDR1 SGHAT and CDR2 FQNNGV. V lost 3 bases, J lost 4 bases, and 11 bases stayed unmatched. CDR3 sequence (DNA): TGTGCCAGCAGCTTTAGGGGACTAGCGGGGGTGGGGTTTTACAATGAGCAGTTCTTC. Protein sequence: CASSFRGLAGVGFYNEQFF.

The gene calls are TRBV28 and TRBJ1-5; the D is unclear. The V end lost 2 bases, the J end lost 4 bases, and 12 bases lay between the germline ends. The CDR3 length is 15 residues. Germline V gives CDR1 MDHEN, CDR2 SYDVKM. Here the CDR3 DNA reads TGTGCCAGCAGTTTAAGTCTAGGGCTGAATCAGCCCCAGCATTTT. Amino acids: CASSLSLGLNQPQHF.

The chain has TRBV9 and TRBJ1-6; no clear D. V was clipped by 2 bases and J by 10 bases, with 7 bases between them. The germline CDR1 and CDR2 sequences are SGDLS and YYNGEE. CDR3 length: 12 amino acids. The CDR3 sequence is CASSVLGSPLHF. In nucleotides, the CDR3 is TGTGCCAGCAGCGTCCTTGGGTCACCCCTCCACTTT.

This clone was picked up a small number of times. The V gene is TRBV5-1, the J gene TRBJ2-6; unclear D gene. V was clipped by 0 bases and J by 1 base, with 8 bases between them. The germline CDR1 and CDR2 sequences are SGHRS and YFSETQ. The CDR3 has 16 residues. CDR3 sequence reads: CASSLGSSSGANVLTF. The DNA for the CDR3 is TGCGCCAGCAGCTTGGGGAGCTCTTCTGGGGCCAACGTCCTGACTTTC.